This T cell receptor (beta chain) originates from a study of cytomegalovirus exposure and HLA in healthy donors. Notes on the study in general: Subsequent analysis found a tendency for first-cohort TCR clusters to co-occur within the 100 to 150 validation repertoires.

A word on this clone: What it binds is not known.

An approximately 120-subject validation cohort, separate from the approximately 670-subject first cohort, supplied the donors. Trimming at V came to 4 bases and at J to 2 bases, leaving 7 bases not matched to a gene. There are 15 residues in the CDR3. The germline CDR1 and CDR2 sequences are SNHLY and FYNNEI. Clones were read by immunoSEQ multiplex PCR, and TCRdb kept only the in-frame ones, dropping some. The sample has about 38,000 clones; 90% to 95% are singletons. The sequenced material came from PBMCs. This clonotype was sampled from a young man in good health and CMV-seronegative. The chain has TRBV2 and TRBJ2-7; 8 nucleotides align to TRBD2. CDR3 amino acids: CASSGGRTRAYEQYF. The CDR3 coding sequence is TGTGCCAGCAGTGGCGGGAGGACCCGAGCCTACGAGCAGTACTTC.